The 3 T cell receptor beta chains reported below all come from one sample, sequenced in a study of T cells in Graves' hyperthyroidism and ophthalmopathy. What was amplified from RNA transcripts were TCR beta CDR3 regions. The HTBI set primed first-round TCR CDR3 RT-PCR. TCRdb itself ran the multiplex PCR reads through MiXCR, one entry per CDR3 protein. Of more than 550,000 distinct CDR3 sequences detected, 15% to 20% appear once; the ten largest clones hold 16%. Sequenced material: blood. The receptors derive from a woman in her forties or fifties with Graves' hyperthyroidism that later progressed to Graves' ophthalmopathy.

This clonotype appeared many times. The CDR3 DNA is TGTGCCAGCAGCCCGTTCTCCGATTATCAGCCCCAGCATTTT. It specifies CASSPFSDYQPQHF. V is TRBV7-9 and J is TRBJ1-5; no clear D. Trimming pared 5 bases from V and 5 bases from J, leaving 13 bases between. Germline CDR1 and CDR2: SEHNR and FQNEAQ (reference sequence). The CDR3 has 14 residues.

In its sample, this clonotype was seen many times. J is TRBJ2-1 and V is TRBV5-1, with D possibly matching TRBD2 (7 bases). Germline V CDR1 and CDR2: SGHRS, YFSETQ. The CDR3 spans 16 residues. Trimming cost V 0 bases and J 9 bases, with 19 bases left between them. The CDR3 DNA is TGCGCCAGCAGCTTGGGACAGGTGGGGGGGAACGGTGAGCAGTTCTTC. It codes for CASSLGQVGGNGEQFF.

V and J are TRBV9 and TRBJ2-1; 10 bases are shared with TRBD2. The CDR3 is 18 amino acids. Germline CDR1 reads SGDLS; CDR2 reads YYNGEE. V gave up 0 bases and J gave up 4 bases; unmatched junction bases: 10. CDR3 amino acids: CASSVALLAGAQYNEQFF. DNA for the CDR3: TGTGCCAGCAGCGTAGCCCTGCTAGCGGGGGCCCAGTACAATGAGCAGTTCTTC.